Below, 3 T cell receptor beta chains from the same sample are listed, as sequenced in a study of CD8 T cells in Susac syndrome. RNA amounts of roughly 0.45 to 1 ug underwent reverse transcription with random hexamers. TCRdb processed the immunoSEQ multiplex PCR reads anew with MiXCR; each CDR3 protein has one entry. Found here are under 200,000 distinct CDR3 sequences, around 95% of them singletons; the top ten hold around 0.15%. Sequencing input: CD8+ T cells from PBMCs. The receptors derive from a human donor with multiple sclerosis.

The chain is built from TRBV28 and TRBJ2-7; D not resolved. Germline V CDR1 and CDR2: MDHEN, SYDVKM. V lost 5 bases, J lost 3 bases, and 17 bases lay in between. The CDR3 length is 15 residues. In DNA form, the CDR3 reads TGTGCCAGCAGTCTCAGACTGGATTGGGACTACGAGCAGTACTTC. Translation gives CASSLRLDWDYEQYF.

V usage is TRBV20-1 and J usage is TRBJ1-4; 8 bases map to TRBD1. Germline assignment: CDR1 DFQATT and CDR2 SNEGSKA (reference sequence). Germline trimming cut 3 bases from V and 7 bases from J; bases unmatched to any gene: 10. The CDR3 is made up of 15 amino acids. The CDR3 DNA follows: TGCAGTGCTAGCACTGGGACAGGTTTGGGTGAAAAACTGTTTTTT. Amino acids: CSASTGTGLGEKLFF.

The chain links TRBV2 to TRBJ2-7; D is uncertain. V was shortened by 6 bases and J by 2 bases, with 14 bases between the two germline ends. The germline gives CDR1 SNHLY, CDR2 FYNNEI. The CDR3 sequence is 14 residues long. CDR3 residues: CASSAVTRPYEQYF. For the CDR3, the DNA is TGTGCCAGCAGCGCCGTTACACGTCCCTACGAGCAGTACTTC.